This T cell receptor (beta chain) was identified in a study of shared clonotypes between healthy human individuals (dated by TCRdb to about 2020). At the level of the whole study: A couple of women and a few men aged 18 to 49 years were included in the cohort. For each donor, CD4 naive and CD4 memory were each given three plates, CD8 naive was given two plates, and CD8 memory was given one plate. To estimate repertoire size and how much clonotype sharing occurs between individuals, the study deeply sequenced the blood TCR repertoires of five healthy adults. Different laboratories and diverse techniques were used to prepare libraries and sequence TCR repertoires, to increase sequencing depth and limit assay-specific biases. Leukapheresis yielded between about 0.85 and 10 billion PBMCs per donor.

Reading from cysteine to phenylalanine, the CDR3 counts 16 amino acids. Only the CDR3 DNA stays, 48 bases, in frame from base 1. V is pared back by 3 bases and J by 0 bases, with 12 bases lying between the germline termini. CDR1 is given as MNHNS and CDR2 as SASEGT, both from the germline V gene. Using the deep immunoSEQ assay, TCR CDR3 regions were amplified from genomic DNA by multiplex PCR. Extracted genomic DNA from each cell subset was distributed evenly across all wells of several immunoSEQ 96-well plates, and each plate was treated as a replicate. Each replicate PCR for sorted subsets received approximately 200 ng genomic DNA, equal to tens of thousands of T cell genomes. The purified libraries were quantified using a Qubit 3.0 fluorometer, sized with a Bioanalyzer 2100, and then quantified again using the KAPA Library Quantification kit. Each immunoSEQ 96-well plate was sequenced on its own single-read 150-cycle Illumina NextSeq 550 flow cell. Per the original workflow: Because the immunoSEQ output held only junctional sequences and lacked quality scores, the filtering could not match the filtering applied to full-length reads. Sequences were annotated with PyIR, a Python wrapper for IgBLAST v1.9, using IMGT germline references to assign V/J genes and CDR3. Reads with weak V/J assignments (E-value above 1e-6), missing CDR3, stop codons, out-of-frame junctions, or ambiguous translated residues were removed. A V3J clonotype was defined by an identical inferred V gene, J gene, and CDR3 amino acid sequence. Percentage overlap between repertoires was computed as shared unique clonotypes divided by the size of the smaller repertoire. Richness of each repertoire was evaluated using RTK rarefaction, the Chao1 estimator, and Recon v2.1 estimates of unobserved clonotypes. OLGA was used to compute generation probabilities for all TCRbeta clonotypes that the gDNA method yielded from a few donors. TCRdb took this table from immuneACCESS and kept in-frame rearrangements with V and J called. Such tables lack part of the clones; where checked against another copy, unresolved V genes explain under half of the gap, and the rest is unexplained. The V and J calls and clone size come from that table; D and trimming were worked out from the DNA. The sample table lists roughly 2.5 million clones, more than 80% of them with a count of one. Roughly 0.13% of the sample goes to the ten largest clones.

General study outcomes and caveats: Sharing across a handful of donors was observed for approximately 5% of naive CD4, less than 4% of naive CD8, about 2.5% of memory CD4, and less than 0.45% of memory CD8 clonotypes. Pairwise subsampling indicated that sequencing depth was expected to affect the degree of clonotype sharing among donors. Sampling was restricted to blood, and TCR repertoires in tissues likely differ from the TCR repertoires found in blood. Incomplete sequencing was indicated by rarefaction of sorted-subset datasets, despite the large sequencing depth. Naive subsets generally had larger estimated clonotype richness than memory subsets did. Because the study included only a small number of donors, the genetic and exposure-history diversity represented was limited. Clonotypes shared by all four sorted-subset donors showed higher generation probabilities than non-shared clonotypes.

The donors were healthy, HIV-negative adults with no recently reported acute infections or vaccinations. Only Caucasian adults living in Nashville, Tennessee, USA were represented among the donors. CD4+ T cells were enriched by magnetic negative selection, after which naive cells were positively selected on CD45RA and the negative fraction was taken as the memory subset. After blood collection by leukapheresis, PBMCs were isolated using Ficoll-Histopaque density gradient centrifugation and then cryopreserved in the vapor phase of liquid nitrogen. Purity and quantity of every magnetically sorted T cell population were checked by analytical flow cytometry. From each sorted fraction, genomic DNA was isolated and quantified by UV absorbance on a Nanodrop 2000c. As to this clone: Its antigen is still unknown. No quality values exist for individual bases; no much larger clone is one base distant.

Material: naive CD4+ T cells sorted from blood. According to the study, the label for this sample's cell subset or site signals: CD45RA+ positively selected. The sequence derives from a man aged 18 to 29 in good health. The chain was built from TRBV6-1 and TRBJ1-5, with the D gene call left open. The CDR3 region has the sequence CASSDRRPYSNQPQHF. The DNA sequence is TGTGCCAGCAGTGACCGGAGGCCCTATAGCAATCAGCCCCAGCATTTT.